This section outlines one T cell receptor (beta chain) sequence together with its context. The V and J ends lost 3 bases and 3 bases respectively, with 13 bases between them. The CDR3 length is 15 residues. The record originates from a study of blood T cells in healthy people across ages. Then a second PCR, running roughly 7 to 11 cycles, was carried out with a sample-barcoded 5' primer and a J-beta primer mix. Each CDR3 protein is one row after TCRdb ran MiXCR on the 5' RACE reads. Of 1.8 million or so distinct CDR3 sequences listed, approximately 40% were seen once; the top ten hold 23%. This TCR was recovered from a human donor in good health. Material for sequencing was blood. The chain links TRBV12-3 or TRBV12-4 to TRBJ2-3, with D maybe TRBD2 (5 bases). This chain's CDR3 is CASSFERERTDTQYF. The DNA of the CDR3 is TGTGCCAGCAGTTTCGAGAGGGAAAGGACAGATACGCAGTATTTT.